What follows describes a single TCR beta chain. The data are from a study of cytomegalovirus exposure and HLA in healthy donors. The PCR contained 60 Vbeta and 13 Jbeta primers. Assay: immunoSEQ multiplex PCR; the TCRdb copy retains only in-frame clones and omits some. The data hold more than 90,000 clones, with about 80% observed a single time. This receptor was obtained from a man aged 35-49 years in good health and CMV-seronegative. The sample consisted of PBMCs.

In nucleotides, the CDR3 is TGTGCCAGCAGCTTGACGGGGGAGCACTATGGCTACACCTTC. Amino acids: CASSLTGEHYGYTF. V usage is TRBV7-3 and J usage is TRBJ1-2; weak D call: TRBD1 (5 bases). Trimming took 3 bases from V and 3 from J, leaving 11 bases between them. The CDR3 extends over 14 amino acids. Germline CDR1 reads SGHTA; CDR2 reads FQGTGA.